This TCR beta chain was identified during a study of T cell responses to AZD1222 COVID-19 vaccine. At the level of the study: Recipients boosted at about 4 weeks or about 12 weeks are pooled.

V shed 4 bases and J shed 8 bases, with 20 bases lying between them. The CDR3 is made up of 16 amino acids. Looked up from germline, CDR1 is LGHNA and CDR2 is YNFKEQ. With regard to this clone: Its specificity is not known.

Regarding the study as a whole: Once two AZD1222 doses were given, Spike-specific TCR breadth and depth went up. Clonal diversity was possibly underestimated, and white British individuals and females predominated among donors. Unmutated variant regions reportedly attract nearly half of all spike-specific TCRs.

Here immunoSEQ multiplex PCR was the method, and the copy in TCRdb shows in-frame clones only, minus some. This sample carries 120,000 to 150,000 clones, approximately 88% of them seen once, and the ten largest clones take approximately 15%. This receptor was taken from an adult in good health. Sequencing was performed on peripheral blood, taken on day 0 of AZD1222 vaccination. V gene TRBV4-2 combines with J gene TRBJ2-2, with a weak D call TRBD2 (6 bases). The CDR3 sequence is CASSRGLSGVSGELFF. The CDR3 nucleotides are TGTGCCAGCAGCCGGGGACTTTCCGGAGTTTCTGGGGAGCTGTTTTTT.